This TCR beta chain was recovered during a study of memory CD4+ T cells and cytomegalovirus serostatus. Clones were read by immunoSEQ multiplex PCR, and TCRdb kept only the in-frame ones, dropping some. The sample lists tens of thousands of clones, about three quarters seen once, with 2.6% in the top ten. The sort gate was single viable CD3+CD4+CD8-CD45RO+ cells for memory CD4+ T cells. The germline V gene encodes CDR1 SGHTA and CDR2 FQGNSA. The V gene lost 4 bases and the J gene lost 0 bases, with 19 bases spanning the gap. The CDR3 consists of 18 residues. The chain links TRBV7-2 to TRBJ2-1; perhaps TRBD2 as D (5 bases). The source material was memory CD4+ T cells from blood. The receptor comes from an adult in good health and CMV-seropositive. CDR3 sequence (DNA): TGTGCCAGCAGCTATAGTCCGGGTCTAGGGAGCTCCTACAATGAGCAGTTCTTC. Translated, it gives CASSYSPGLGSSYNEQFF.